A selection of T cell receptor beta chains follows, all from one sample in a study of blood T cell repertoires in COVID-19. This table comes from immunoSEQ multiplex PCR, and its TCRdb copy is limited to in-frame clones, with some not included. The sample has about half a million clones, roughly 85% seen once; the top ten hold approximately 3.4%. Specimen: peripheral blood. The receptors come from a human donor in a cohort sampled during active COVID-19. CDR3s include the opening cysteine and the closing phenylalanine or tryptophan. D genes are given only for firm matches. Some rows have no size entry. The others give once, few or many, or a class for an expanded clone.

cdr3_aa: CASSLVLAGANEQFF
cdr3_nt: TGTGCCAGCAGCTTAGTACTAGCGGGAGCCAATGAGCAGTTCTTC
d_call: TRBD2
v_call: TRBV7-2
cdr3_length: 15
j_call: TRBJ2-1
clone_size: NA

cdr3_aa: CASSEVMGLGGYTF
cdr3_nt: TGTGCCAGCAGTGAAGTAATGGGGCTGGGTGGCTACACCTTC
d_call: NA
v_call: TRBV2
cdr3_length: 14
j_call: TRBJ1-2
clone_size: once

cdr3_aa: CASSQDPGTSVETQYF
cdr3_nt: TGTGCCAGCAGCCAAGATCCCGGGACTAGCGTAGAGACCCAGTACTTC
d_call: TRBD2
v_call: TRBV4-2
cdr3_length: 16
j_call: TRBJ2-5
clone_size: NA

cdr3_aa: CASSLSTSGINTGELFF
cdr3_nt: TGTGCCAGCAGTTTATCTACTAGCGGGATAAACACCGGGGAGCTGTTTTTT
d_call: TRBD2
v_call: TRBV27
cdr3_length: 17
j_call: TRBJ2-2
clone_size: NA

cdr3_aa: CASSIGGGEEETQYF
cdr3_nt: TGTGCCAGTAGTATAGGGGGAGGGGAAGAAGAGACCCAGTACTTC
d_call: TRBD2
v_call: TRBV19
cdr3_length: 15
j_call: TRBJ2-5
clone_size: NA

cdr3_aa: CASSLQQGDYQPQHF
cdr3_nt: TGTGCCAGCAGCTTACAGCAGGGGGATTATCAGCCCCAGCATTTT
d_call: TRBD1
v_call: TRBV7-2
cdr3_length: 15
j_call: TRBJ1-5
clone_size: NA

cdr3_aa: CASSQGSQPQHF
cdr3_nt: TGTGCCAGCAGTCAGGGCTCTCAGCCCCAGCATTTT
d_call: NA
v_call: TRBV6-2/TRBV6-3
cdr3_length: 12
j_call: TRBJ1-5
clone_size: NA

cdr3_aa: CASSVSSGRALETQYF
cdr3_nt: TGTGCCAGCAGCGTGTCGAGCGGGAGGGCCTTAGAGACCCAGTACTTC
d_call: TRBD2
v_call: TRBV9
cdr3_length: 16
j_call: TRBJ2-5
clone_size: NA

cdr3_aa: CASSFGQNNEQFF
cdr3_nt: TGTGCCAGCAGCTTCGGACAGAACAATGAGCAGTTCTTC
d_call: NA
v_call: TRBV7-3
cdr3_length: 13
j_call: TRBJ2-1
clone_size: NA

cdr3_aa: CASSFGQYTYEQYF
cdr3_nt: TGTGCCAGCAGCTTTGGACAGTATACCTACGAGCAGTACTTC
d_call: NA
v_call: TRBV7-8
cdr3_length: 14
j_call: TRBJ2-7
clone_size: NA

cdr3_aa: CASSLPRELSGPYGYTF
cdr3_nt: TGTGCCAGCAGTTTACCGAGAGAATTGAGTGGGCCGTATGGCTACACCTTC
d_call: NA
v_call: TRBV28
cdr3_length: 17
j_call: TRBJ1-2
clone_size: once

cdr3_aa: CASSFTLADINEQFF
cdr3_nt: TGTGCTAGCAGCTTCACACTAGCGGACATTAATGAGCAGTTCTTC
d_call: TRBD2
v_call: TRBV7-7
cdr3_length: 15
j_call: TRBJ2-1
clone_size: NA

cdr3_aa: CASSPNRGRDGELFF
cdr3_nt: TGTGCCAGCAGTCCGAACAGGGGCAGGGACGGGGAGCTGTTTTTT
d_call: TRBD1
v_call: TRBV6-5
cdr3_length: 15
j_call: TRBJ2-2
clone_size: NA

cdr3_aa: CASSFIQEKAFF
cdr3_nt: TGTGCCAGCAGTTTTATACAGGAGAAAGCTTTCTTT
d_call: NA
v_call: TRBV6-1
cdr3_length: 12
j_call: TRBJ1-1
clone_size: NA

cdr3_aa: CAAGTSVGSYEQYF
cdr3_nt: TGTGCCGCCGGGACTAGCGTTGGCTCCTACGAGCAGTACTTC
d_call: TRBD2
v_call: TRBV28
cdr3_length: 14
j_call: TRBJ2-7
clone_size: NA

cdr3_aa: CASSSYSGRRANEQFF
cdr3_nt: TGTGCCAGCAGCTCATATAGCGGGAGAAGAGCAAATGAGCAGTTCTTC
d_call: TRBD2
v_call: TRBV7-2
cdr3_length: 16
j_call: TRBJ2-1
clone_size: NA

cdr3_aa: CASSYSYRGESYEQYF
cdr3_nt: TGTGCCAGCAGTTACTCCTACAGGGGGGAATCCTACGAGCAGTACTTC
d_call: TRBD1
v_call: TRBV6-5
cdr3_length: 16
j_call: TRBJ2-7
clone_size: NA

cdr3_aa: CASSRDEQFF
cdr3_nt: TGTGCCAGCAGTCGCGATGAGCAGTTCTTC
d_call: NA
v_call: TRBV6-6
cdr3_length: 10
j_call: TRBJ2-1
clone_size: NA

cdr3_aa: CASSIGLRDTQYF
cdr3_nt: TGTGCCAGTAGTATCGGACTCAGAGATACGCAGTATTTT
d_call: NA
v_call: TRBV19
cdr3_length: 13
j_call: TRBJ2-3
clone_size: NA

cdr3_aa: CASSSEDDSTDTQYF
cdr3_nt: TGCGCCAGCAGCTCGGAAGATGACAGTACAGATACGCAGTATTTT
d_call: NA
v_call: TRBV5-1
cdr3_length: 15
j_call: TRBJ2-3
clone_size: once

cdr3_aa: CASSLVAGDQETQYF
cdr3_nt: TGCGCCAGCAGCTTGGTAGCAGGGGACCAAGAGACCCAGTACTTC
d_call: NA
v_call: TRBV5-1
cdr3_length: 15
j_call: TRBJ2-5
clone_size: NA

cdr3_aa: CASSPQGWNSPLHF
cdr3_nt: TGTGCCAGTAGTCCCCAGGGGTGGAATTCACCCCTCCACTTT
d_call: NA
v_call: TRBV19
cdr3_length: 14
j_call: TRBJ1-6
clone_size: NA

cdr3_aa: CASSEESAGAETQYF
cdr3_nt: TGTGCCAGCAGTGAAGAGTCAGCGGGAGCAGAGACCCAGTACTTC
d_call: TRBD2
v_call: TRBV6-1
cdr3_length: 15
j_call: TRBJ2-5
clone_size: NA

cdr3_aa: CATATVGQPQHF
cdr3_nt: TGTGCCACCGCGACAGTAGGTCAGCCCCAGCATTTT
d_call: NA
v_call: TRBV6-5
cdr3_length: 12
j_call: TRBJ1-5
clone_size: few

cdr3_aa: CAWSYRGAKPQHF
cdr3_nt: TGTGCCTGGAGTTATCGGGGGGCGAAGCCCCAGCATTTT
d_call: NA
v_call: TRBV30
cdr3_length: 13
j_call: TRBJ1-5
clone_size: NA

cdr3_aa: CARRSTSTDTQYF
cdr3_nt: TGTGCCAGACGGAGTACTAGCACAGATACGCAGTATTTT
d_call: NA
v_call: TRBV2
cdr3_length: 13
j_call: TRBJ2-3
clone_size: NA

cdr3_aa: CAGWAGLNTEAFF
cdr3_nt: TGTGCCGGGTGGGCAGGGCTGAACACTGAAGCTTTCTTT
d_call: NA
v_call: TRBV30
cdr3_length: 13
j_call: TRBJ1-1
clone_size: NA

cdr3_aa: CASSRGLVTGELFF
cdr3_nt: TGTGCCAGCAGCCGCGGACTAGTCACCGGGGAGCTGTTTTTT
d_call: TRBD2
v_call: TRBV7-2
cdr3_length: 14
j_call: TRBJ2-2
clone_size: many

cdr3_aa: CAISESAASGRDTQYF
cdr3_nt: TGTGCCATCAGTGAGTCAGCGGCTAGCGGGAGGGATACGCAGTATTTT
d_call: TRBD2
v_call: TRBV10-3
cdr3_length: 16
j_call: TRBJ2-3
clone_size: NA

cdr3_aa: CASSLGTGRSPHEQYF
cdr3_nt: TGCGCCAGCAGCTTGGGCACCGGGAGGTCCCCCCACGAGCAGTACTTC
d_call: TRBD2
v_call: TRBV5-1
cdr3_length: 16
j_call: TRBJ2-7
clone_size: NA

cdr3_aa: CASSAQTGGRAGELFF
cdr3_nt: TGTGCCAGTAGTGCCCAAACAGGGGGCAGGGCCGGGGAGCTGTTTTTT
d_call: TRBD1
v_call: TRBV19
cdr3_length: 16
j_call: TRBJ2-2
clone_size: NA

cdr3_aa: CASSSTGGAANEKLFF
cdr3_nt: TGTGCCAGCAGCTCAACAGGGGGCGCGGCTAATGAAAAACTGTTTTTT
d_call: TRBD1
v_call: TRBV28
cdr3_length: 16
j_call: TRBJ1-4
clone_size: NA

cdr3_aa: CASSTPGQGNYGYTF
cdr3_nt: TGTGCCAGCAGTACCCCGGGACAGGGAAACTATGGCTACACCTTC
d_call: TRBD1
v_call: TRBV6-5
cdr3_length: 15
j_call: TRBJ1-2
clone_size: NA

cdr3_aa: CASSQDAGQPQHF
cdr3_nt: TGTGCCAGCAGCCAAGATGCCGGTCAGCCCCAGCATTTT
d_call: NA
v_call: TRBV3-1/TRBV3-2
cdr3_length: 13
j_call: TRBJ1-5
clone_size: NA

cdr3_aa: CASSSQTGSDGTQYF
cdr3_nt: TGTGCCAGTAGTTCCCAGACAGGGTCCGACGGTACGCAGTATTTT
d_call: TRBD1
v_call: TRBV19
cdr3_length: 15
j_call: TRBJ2-3
clone_size: NA

cdr3_aa: CASSELRKSQFNEQFF
cdr3_nt: TGTGCCAGCAGTGAACTCAGGAAAAGTCAGTTCAATGAGCAGTTCTTC
d_call: NA
v_call: TRBV2
cdr3_length: 16
j_call: TRBJ2-1
clone_size: NA

cdr3_aa: CASSPEASSYEQYF
cdr3_nt: TGTGCCAGCAGCCCCGAGGCGAGCTCCTACGAGCAGTACTTC
d_call: NA
v_call: TRBV6-4
cdr3_length: 14
j_call: TRBJ2-7
clone_size: NA

cdr3_aa: CASSFTGGSTTNEKLFF
cdr3_nt: TGCGCCAGCAGCTTTACAGGGGGCTCGACAACTAATGAAAAACTGTTTTTT
d_call: TRBD1
v_call: TRBV5-1
cdr3_length: 17
j_call: TRBJ1-4
clone_size: NA

cdr3_aa: CASSSTGGAGLETQYF
cdr3_nt: TGTGCCAGCAGCTCTACAGGGGGCGCGGGCTTAGAGACCCAGTACTTC
d_call: TRBD1
v_call: TRBV5-4
cdr3_length: 16
j_call: TRBJ2-5
clone_size: NA

cdr3_aa: CASTSSEEQFF
cdr3_nt: TGTGCCAGCACCTCTAGCGAGGAGCAGTTCTTC
d_call: NA
v_call: TRBV3-1/TRBV3-2
cdr3_length: 11
j_call: TRBJ2-1
clone_size: NA

cdr3_aa: CASSLPGQGYGTQYF
cdr3_nt: TGTGCCAGCAGCTTACCGGGACAGGGTTACGGGACCCAGTACTTC
d_call: NA
v_call: TRBV21-1
cdr3_length: 15
j_call: TRBJ2-5
clone_size: NA

cdr3_aa: CASSIGTGGNIQYF
cdr3_nt: TGTGCCAGCAGTATAGGGACAGGGGGAAACATTCAGTACTTC
d_call: TRBD1
v_call: TRBV6-5
cdr3_length: 14
j_call: TRBJ2-4
clone_size: NA

cdr3_aa: CASSGAGGYTGELFF
cdr3_nt: TGTGCCAGCAGTGGAGCGGGAGGGTACACCGGGGAGCTGTTTTTT
d_call: TRBD2
v_call: TRBV2
cdr3_length: 15
j_call: TRBJ2-2
clone_size: NA

cdr3_aa: CASRPSLGGSPLHF
cdr3_nt: TGTGCCAGCAGGCCCTCACTGGGAGGTTCACCCCTCCACTTT
d_call: NA
v_call: TRBV28
cdr3_length: 14
j_call: TRBJ1-6
clone_size: NA

cdr3_aa: CASRWEHNEQFF
cdr3_nt: TGCGCCAGCAGATGGGAGCACAATGAGCAGTTCTTC
d_call: NA
v_call: TRBV5-1
cdr3_length: 12
j_call: TRBJ2-1
clone_size: few

cdr3_aa: CASSLRGNSPLHF
cdr3_nt: TGTGCCAGCAGCTTGCGGGGTAATTCACCCCTCCACTTT
d_call: NA
v_call: TRBV13
cdr3_length: 13
j_call: TRBJ1-6
clone_size: NA

cdr3_aa: CASSYSIGGERQPQHF
cdr3_nt: TGTGCCAGCAGTTACTCGATAGGCGGGGAACGGCAGCCCCAGCATTTT
d_call: NA
v_call: TRBV6-6
cdr3_length: 16
j_call: TRBJ1-5
clone_size: NA

cdr3_aa: CASSLIRSETQYF
cdr3_nt: TGTGCCAGCAGCTTAATCCGGTCAGAGACCCAGTACTTC
d_call: NA
v_call: TRBV7-3
cdr3_length: 13
j_call: TRBJ2-5
clone_size: NA

cdr3_aa: CASSEYGTGGSYTF
cdr3_nt: TGTGCCAGCAGTGAATACGGGACAGGGGGCAGCTACACCTTC
d_call: TRBD1
v_call: TRBV25-1
cdr3_length: 14
j_call: TRBJ1-2
clone_size: NA

cdr3_aa: CVRPLRGCGYTF
cdr3_nt: TGTGTTAGACCACTTCGGGGGTGCGGCTACACCTTC
d_call: NA
v_call: TRBV21-1
cdr3_length: 12
j_call: TRBJ1-2
clone_size: few

cdr3_aa: CASSSRAVSTDTQYF
cdr3_nt: TGTGCCAGCAGCTCGAGGGCGGTTAGCACAGATACGCAGTATTTT
d_call: NA
v_call: TRBV9
cdr3_length: 15
j_call: TRBJ2-3
clone_size: NA

cdr3_aa: CASTLQGGTSGYEQYF
cdr3_nt: TGTGCCAGCACCCTCCAAGGAGGGACTAGCGGCTACGAGCAGTACTTC
d_call: TRBD2
v_call: TRBV7-2
cdr3_length: 16
j_call: TRBJ2-7
clone_size: NA